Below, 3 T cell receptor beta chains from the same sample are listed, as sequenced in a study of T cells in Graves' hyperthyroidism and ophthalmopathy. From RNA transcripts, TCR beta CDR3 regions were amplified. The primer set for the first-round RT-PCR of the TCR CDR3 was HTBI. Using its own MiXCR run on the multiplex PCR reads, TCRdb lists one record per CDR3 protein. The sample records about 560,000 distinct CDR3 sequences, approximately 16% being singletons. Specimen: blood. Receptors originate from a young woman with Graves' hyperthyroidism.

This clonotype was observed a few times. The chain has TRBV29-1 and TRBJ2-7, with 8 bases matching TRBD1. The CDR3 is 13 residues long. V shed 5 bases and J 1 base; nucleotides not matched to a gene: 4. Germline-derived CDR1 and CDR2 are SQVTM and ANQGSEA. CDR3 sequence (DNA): TGCAGCGTTTGGACAGGGAAATCCTACGAGCAGTACTTC. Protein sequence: CSVWTGKSYEQYF.

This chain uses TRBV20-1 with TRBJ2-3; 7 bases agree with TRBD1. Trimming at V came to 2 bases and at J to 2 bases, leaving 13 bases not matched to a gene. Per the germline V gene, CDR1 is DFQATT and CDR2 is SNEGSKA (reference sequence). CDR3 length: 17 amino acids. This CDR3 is CSARPLLGRGTTDTQYF. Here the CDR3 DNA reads TGCAGTGCTAGACCCCTCCTGGGCAGGGGGACCACAGATACGCAGTATTTT.

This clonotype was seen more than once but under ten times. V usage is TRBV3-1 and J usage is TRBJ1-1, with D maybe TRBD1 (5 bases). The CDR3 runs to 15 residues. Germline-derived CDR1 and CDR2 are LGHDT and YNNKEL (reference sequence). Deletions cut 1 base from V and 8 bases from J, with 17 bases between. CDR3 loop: CASSQALSGREEAFF. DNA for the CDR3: TGTGCCAGCAGCCAAGCTCTATCGGGACGTGAAGAAGCTTTCTTT.